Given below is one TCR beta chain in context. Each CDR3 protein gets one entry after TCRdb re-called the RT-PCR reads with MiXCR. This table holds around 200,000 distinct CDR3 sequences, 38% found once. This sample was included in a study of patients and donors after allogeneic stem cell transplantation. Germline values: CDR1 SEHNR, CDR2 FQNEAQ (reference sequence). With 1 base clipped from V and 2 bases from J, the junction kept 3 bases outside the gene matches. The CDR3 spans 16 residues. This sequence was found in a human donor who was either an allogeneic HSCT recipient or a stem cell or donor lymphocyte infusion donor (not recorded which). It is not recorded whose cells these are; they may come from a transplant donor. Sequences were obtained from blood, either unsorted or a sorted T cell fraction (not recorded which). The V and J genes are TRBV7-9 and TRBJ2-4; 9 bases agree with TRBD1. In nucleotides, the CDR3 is TGTGCCAGCAGCTTAGGGACAGGGGTATCCAAAAACATTCAGTACTTC. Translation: CASSLGTGVSKNIQYF.